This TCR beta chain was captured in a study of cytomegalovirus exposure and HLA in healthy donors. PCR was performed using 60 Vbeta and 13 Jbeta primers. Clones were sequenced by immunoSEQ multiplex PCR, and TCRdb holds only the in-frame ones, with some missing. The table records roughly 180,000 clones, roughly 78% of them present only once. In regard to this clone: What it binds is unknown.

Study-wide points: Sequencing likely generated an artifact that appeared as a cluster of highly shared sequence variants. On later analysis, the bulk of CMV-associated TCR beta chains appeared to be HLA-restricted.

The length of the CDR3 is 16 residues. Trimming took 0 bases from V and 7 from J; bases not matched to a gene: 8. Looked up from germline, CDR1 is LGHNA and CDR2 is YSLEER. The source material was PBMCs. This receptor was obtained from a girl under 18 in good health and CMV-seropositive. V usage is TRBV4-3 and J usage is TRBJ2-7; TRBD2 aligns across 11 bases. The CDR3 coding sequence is TGCGCCAGCAGCCAAGATCTAGCGGGGGGACCCAGGGAGCAGTACTTC. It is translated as CASSQDLAGGPREQYF.